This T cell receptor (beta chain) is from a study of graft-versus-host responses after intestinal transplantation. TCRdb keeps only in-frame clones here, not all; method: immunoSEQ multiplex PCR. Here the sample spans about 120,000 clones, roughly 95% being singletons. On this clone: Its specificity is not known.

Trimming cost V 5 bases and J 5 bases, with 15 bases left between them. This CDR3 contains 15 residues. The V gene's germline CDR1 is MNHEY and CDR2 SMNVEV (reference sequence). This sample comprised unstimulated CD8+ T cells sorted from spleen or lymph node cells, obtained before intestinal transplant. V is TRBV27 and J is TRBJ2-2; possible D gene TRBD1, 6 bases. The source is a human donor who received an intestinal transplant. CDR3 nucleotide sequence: TGTGCCAGCAGTGCCTACAGGGACGGGACCGGGGAGCTGTTTTTT. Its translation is CASSAYRDGTGELFF.